These T cell receptor beta chains were read from a single sample in a study of shared clonotypes between healthy human individuals. Assay used: immunoSEQ multiplex PCR; TCRdb lists only in-frame clones, some missing. This sample has approximately 1,500,000 clones; approximately 98% occur once, and the top ten carry approximately 0.44%. Sequenced: naive CD4+ T cells sorted from blood. All receptors come from a man aged 25-40 years in good health. The CDR3 runs from the conserved cysteine through the conserved F or W. Each record gives: D gene, V gene, J gene, clone size, CDR3 length, CDR3 DNA, CDR3 protein. The D gene is left open where the match is weak. Part of the rows lack a size; the others show once, few, many or a class for expanded clones.

.	TRBV28	TRBJ1-2	.	14	TGTGCCAGCAGTTTATGGTCAGCTAACTATGGCTACACCTTC	CASSLWSANYGYTF
TRBD1	TRBV5-6	TRBJ2-2	.	16	TGTGCCAGCAGCCTCCCCGGGGCAGGGGGCTCCGGGGAGCTGTTTTTT	CASSLPGAGGSGELFF
TRBD2	TRBV30	TRBJ2-7	.	13	TGTGCCTGGTCTCCGGGACTAACCTACGAGCAGTACTTC	CAWSPGLTYEQYF
TRBD1	TRBV29-1	TRBJ2-3	.	12	TGCAGCGAGAGGACAGGGACAGATACGCAGTATTTT	CSERTGTDTQYF
.	TRBV7-3	TRBJ2-1	.	13	TGTGCCAGCAGCTTCGGAGCATACAATGAGCAGTTCTTC	CASSFGAYNEQFF
TRBD1	TRBV5-4	TRBJ1-1	.	17	TGTGCCAGCAGCTTGGCCAGGGGGACAGGCGGGAACACTGAAGCTTTCTTT	CASSLARGTGGNTEAFF
TRBD1	TRBV6-1	TRBJ2-3	.	14	TGTGCCAGCACTCCGGGACAGGCCACAGATACGCAGTATTTT	CASTPGQATDTQYF
.	TRBV7-2	TRBJ2-7	.	13	TGTGCCAGCAGCGAGACAGGCTTTGGAGAGCAGTACTTC	CASSETGFGEQYF
.	TRBV27	TRBJ2-1	once	15	TGTGCCAGCAGCTCAACCGGACAGCTCTACAATGAGCAGTTCTTC	CASSSTGQLYNEQFF
TRBD2	TRBV25-1	TRBJ2-4	.	15	TGTGCCAGCAGTGCGGTGGGAGGGGTCAAAAACATTCAGTACTTC	CASSAVGGVKNIQYF
TRBD2	TRBV13	TRBJ2-1	.	16	TGTGCCAGCAGCTTAAGGAGGAAGCGGGAGGGCCTTGAGCAGTTCTTC	CASSLRRKREGLEQFF
TRBD2	TRBV29-1	TRBJ2-7	once	15	TGCAGCGTTGTCGGGGAACGGGAGGGCCCCTACGAGCAGTACTTC	CSVVGEREGPYEQYF
TRBD1	TRBV7-2	TRBJ2-3	.	14	TGTGCCAGCAGCTTAGCGGGGGACAGTAATACGCAGTATTTT	CASSLAGDSNTQYF
.	TRBV6-1	TRBJ2-7	.	12	TGTGCCAGCAGTCAACAGGGATACGAGCAGTACTTC	CASSQQGYEQYF
TRBD1	TRBV29-1	TRBJ1-4	.	15	TGCAGCGTTGGGTATGTGGACAGGGCGGGTGAAAAACTGTTTTTT	CSVGYVDRAGEKLFF
TRBD1	TRBV19	TRBJ1-2	.	13	TGTGCCAGTAGTTCGACAGGGACCTATGGCTACACCTTC	CASSSTGTYGYTF
TRBD2	TRBV7-2	TRBJ2-5	.	16	TGTGCCAGCAGCCCTGGACTAGCGGGAGCGGGGGAGACCCAGTACTTC	CASSPGLAGAGETQYF
TRBD2	TRBV5-1	TRBJ2-3	.	19	TGCGCCAGCAGGCCTGGACTAGCGGTTCCTTTAGAATCCACAGATACGCAGTATTTT	CASRPGLAVPLESTDTQYF
.	TRBV5-1	TRBJ2-3	.	15	TGCGCCAGCAGCTCTGGTAACAGGGCTGCAGATACGCAGTATTTT	CASSSGNRAADTQYF
TRBD1	TRBV28	TRBJ2-7	.	17	TGTGCCAGCAGTTCCCCCGCCGGGACAGTAGTCTCCTACGAGCAGTACTTC	CASSSPAGTVVSYEQYF
TRBD2	TRBV5-1	TRBJ2-1	.	15	TGCGCCAGCAGCTTGGATGGGACTAGTACCGATGAGCAGTTCTTC	CASSLDGTSTDEQFF
.	TRBV6-5	TRBJ2-2	.	15	TGTGCCAGCAGTTACTTCACGACGAACACCGGGGAGCTGTTTTTT	CASSYFTTNTGELFF
.	TRBV19	TRBJ2-1	.	18	TGTGCCAGTAGTATTGGTGGGCTAGTAGGCTATTCTGGCAATGAGCAGTTCTTC	CASSIGGLVGYSGNEQFF
.	TRBV29-1	TRBJ1-1	.	15	TGCAGCGTTCTCTCTTTAGGCACATTGAACACTGAAGCTTTCTTT	CSVLSLGTLNTEAFF
TRBD1	TRBV28	TRBJ2-2	.	17	TGTGCCAGCAGTTTATTCCCAGGGGGCGGCAACACCGGGGAGCTGTTTTTT	CASSLFPGGGNTGELFF